The 14 T cell receptor beta chains reported below all come from one sample, sequenced in a study of blood T cell repertoires in COVID-19. This table comes from immunoSEQ multiplex PCR, and its TCRdb copy is limited to in-frame clones, with some not included. The data contain 220,000 or so clones, 85% to 90% of them singletons. Sequenced input: peripheral blood. The receptors shown here come from a woman aged 45-65 years with COVID-19, enrolled during active disease.

In this sample, this clone turned up once. The DNA of the CDR3 is TGTGCCAGTAGTAATATTGGCGGCAACGAGCAGTACTTC. It specifies CASSNIGGNEQYF. This chain connects TRBV19 to TRBJ2-7; D uncertain. The V end lost 4 bases, the J end lost 5 bases, and 12 bases lay between the germline ends. The CDR3 spans 13 residues. The germline V gene has CDR1 LNHDA and CDR2 SQIVND (reference sequence).

The CDR3 region is CASSYAAGSTDTQYF. CDR3 DNA sequence: TGTGCCAGCAGTTACGCTGCGGGGTCCACAGATACGCAGTATTTT. The chain combines TRBV6-2 or TRBV6-3 with TRBJ2-3; tentative D call: TRBD2 (6 bases). The ends were cut back, 2 bases at V and 2 bases at J, with 11 bases in the middle. CDR1 and CDR2 (germline): MNHEY, SVGEGT. The CDR3 runs to 15 residues.

The chain uses TRBV11-3 and TRBJ1-1; D call uncertain. Germline V lookup: CDR1 SGHNT, CDR2 YENEEA. Trimming took off 6 bases at V and 5 bases at J, with 4 bases between the two ends. The CDR3 consists of 10 residues. The CDR3 DNA follows: TGTGCCAGCAGGAGGACTGAAGCTTTCTTT. Translating gives CASRRTEAFF.

This sequence joins TRBV20-1 and TRBJ1-3; TRBD1 agrees at 10 bases. The CDR3 is 16 residues long. The J segment lost 2 bases and the V segment lost 3 bases, leaving 7 bases of the junction unmatched. Germline assignment: CDR1 DFQATT and CDR2 SNEGSKA (reference sequence). The CDR3 protein is CSASRGDRGPGNTIYF. DNA for the CDR3: TGCAGTGCTAGTCGGGGGGACAGGGGACCTGGAAACACCATATATTTT.

The V gene is TRBV7-3, the J gene TRBJ2-1, with D perhaps matching TRBD1 (6 bases). This CDR3 contains 15 residues. Germline-derived CDR1 and CDR2 are SGHTA and FQGTGA. Trimming removed 5 bases at V and 5 bases at J, with 16 bases between. The CDR3 reads CASSPQLGQNNEQFF. For the CDR3, the DNA is TGTGCCAGCAGCCCCCAGCTAGGACAGAACAATGAGCAGTTCTTC.

J is TRBJ1-1 and V is TRBV6-5; TRBD1 aligns across 8 bases. The CDR3 runs to 15 residues. Trimming took 7 bases from V and 5 from J; bases not matched to a gene: 12. CDR1 is MNHEY, CDR2 SVGAGI, per germline. The CDR3 DNA is TGTGCCAGCAATCCCGGGACAGGACTGGGGACTGAAGCTTTCTTT. Protein: CASNPGTGLGTEAFF.

The chain is built from TRBV27 and TRBJ2-1; a weak D match, TRBD1 (6 bases). The CDR3 totals 16 residues. Trimming stripped 5 bases from V and 9 bases from J, with 23 bases between. Germline-derived CDR1 and CDR2 are MNHEY and SMNVEV (reference sequence). CDR3 nucleotide sequence: TGTGCCAGCAGTATCGACAGGCCCTTAGGTGGTTCTGAGCAGTTCTTC. It is translated as CASSIDRPLGGSEQFF.

The J gene is TRBJ1-1, the V gene TRBV9; D might be TRBD1 (5 bases). CDR1 SGDLS and CDR2 YYNGEE come from the germline V gene. This CDR3 has 15 residues. V was clipped by 0 bases and J by 1 base, with 10 bases between them. CDR3 sequence reads: CASSVVPQGNTEAFF. Written as DNA, the CDR3 is TGTGCCAGCAGCGTAGTCCCCCAGGGGAACACTGAAGCTTTCTTT.

The chain has TRBV5-1 and TRBJ1-1; D is possibly TRBD1 (5 bases). CDR1 is SGHRS and CDR2 is YFSETQ in the germline V gene. Trimming took off 4 bases at V and 4 bases at J, with 8 bases between the two ends. This CDR3 contains 12 residues. The CDR3 is CASSQGITEAFF. The CDR3 DNA reads as TGCGCCAGCAGCCAGGGAATCACTGAAGCTTTCTTT.

This rearrangement joins TRBV12-3 or TRBV12-4 to TRBJ2-5, with D possibly being TRBD2 (6 bases). Trimming took 6 bases from V and 2 from J, leaving 10 bases between them. The CDR3 spans 13 residues. CDR3 nucleotide sequence: TGTGCCAGCAGGCCGGGGGAGCAAGAGACCCAGTACTTC. Translated: CASRPGEQETQYF.

The V call is TRBV5-1, the J call TRBJ2-1; TRBD2 aligns across 14 bases. The CDR3 sequence is 18 residues long. J was trimmed by 7 bases and V by 1 base; bases with no gene match: 10. Germline CDR1 and CDR2: SGHRS and YFSETQ. The CDR3 DNA reads TGCGCCAGCAGCTTGATTGGGACTAGCGGGGGCCAAGGTAATGAGCAGTTCTTC. It encodes CASSLIGTSGGQGNEQFF.

This chain links TRBV19 with TRBJ1-2; 8 bases line up with TRBD1. The CDR3 extends over 14 amino acids. J was trimmed by 8 bases and V by 3 bases; bases with no gene match: 8. Per germline, CDR1 LNHDA and CDR2 SQIVND (reference sequence). The CDR3 DNA is TGTGCCAGTAGTATTGAACAGGGGGTAGGAGGCTACACCTTC. This sequence encodes CASSIEQGVGGYTF.

This clone was seen more than once but under ten times. This chain links TRBV6-2 or TRBV6-3 with TRBJ1-2, with 7 bases aligning to TRBD1. J gave up 8 bases and V 2 bases, and 5 bases lay outside the gene matches. The CDR3 is made up of 13 amino acids. Germline V gene lookup returns CDR1 MNHEY and CDR2 SVGEGT. CDR3 DNA sequence: TGTGCCAGCAGTTACCCCGGAGGGGGCGGCTACACCTTC. It encodes CASSYPGGGGYTF.

This sequence joins TRBV14 and TRBJ2-7; 7 positions match TRBD1. Unmatched junction bases numbered 13, after V lost 0 bases and J lost 2 bases. The CDR3 extends over 18 amino acids. Germline assignment: CDR1 SGHDN and CDR2 FVKESK. CDR3 residues: CASSQDEGAGGRPYEQYF. The CDR3 nucleotides are TGTGCCAGCAGCCAAGATGAGGGCGCAGGGGGACGACCCTACGAGCAGTACTTC.